This T cell receptor (beta chain) was observed in a study of blood T cell repertoires in COVID-19. Whole-study context: The samples span acute and convalescent COVID-19 from the United States, Italy and Spain. Sample material is recorded as cDNA or gDNA derived from T cells, B-cell-depleted T cells, or PBMCs.

As handled by the study authors: For nucleated cells, counts were estimated from reference gene primer amplification. TCRdb's table, derived via immunoSEQ multiplex PCR, lists solely in-frame clones and lacks some. V and J calls and clone size come straight from that table; D and trimming were deduced from the DNA. Of about 230,000 clones in the sample, approximately 80% were seen once. This CDR3 is 15 amino acids long. Germline CDR1 LNHNV, CDR2 YYDKDF (reference sequence). The V and J ends lost 1 base and 9 bases, in that order; junction bases with no gene match: 10. The clonotype comes from a woman in her forties or fifties with acute or convalescent COVID-19. The V gene is TRBV15, the J gene TRBJ2-7; 9 positions match TRBD1. The material sequenced was peripheral blood. CDR3 amino acids: CATSRGTGTGFGQYF. As DNA, the CDR3 is TGTGCCACCAGCAGAGGGACCGGGACAGGGTTTGGGCAGTACTTC.